Listed below are T cell receptor beta chains from one sample, sequenced in a study of identical twins. TCRdb used MiXCR to reprocess the 5' RACE reads, holding one entry per CDR3 protein. The top ten clones hold approximately 2% of a sample with roughly 200,000 distinct CDR3 sequences, approximately 8.3% of them seen once. These sequences were also reported in another study, on yellow fever vaccine responses in identical twins.

The sequenced material came from memory (CD45RO+) T cells sorted from blood. These receptors all stem from a woman aged 18 to 35 in good health. The CDR3 runs from the conserved cysteine through the conserved F or W.

cdr3_length j_call v_call cdr3_aa
15 TRBJ1-1 TRBV5-1 CASSLEVGTGTEAFF
15 TRBJ1-1 TRBV15 CATSRERGRNTEAFF
15 TRBJ1-1 TRBV11-2 CASSLVGGVNTEAFF
16 TRBJ2-7 TRBV5-1 CASSLELWTGVHEQYF
14 TRBJ1-5 TRBV7-2 CASSPGVGDQPQHF
16 TRBJ2-3 TRBV5-6 CASSLGGGTSTDTQYF
13 TRBJ2-7 TRBV3-1 CASSHSGANEQYF
15 TRBJ2-1 TRBV10-3 CAISERQSSYNEQFF
16 TRBJ2-7 TRBV25-1 CASSDTDRGRRYEQYF
16 TRBJ1-6 TRBV28 CASSRDRGDYNSPLHF
15 TRBJ1-4 TRBV3-1 CASSLGGGANEKLFF
15 TRBJ1-2 TRBV7-8 CASSLSGTDGYGYTF
16 TRBJ2-2 TRBV7-9 CASSLSLAVNTGELFF
13 TRBJ2-7 TRBV20-1 CSADLGREDEQYF
14 TRBJ1-2 TRBV7-8 CASSQKGQGSGYTF
14 TRBJ2-3 TRBV25-1 CASSESERTDTQYF
16 TRBJ2-3 TRBV5-1 CASTSIGREAADTQYF
15 TRBJ2-1 TRBV7-3 CASSLTKDINNEQFF
17 TRBJ2-2 TRBV12-5 CASGLVLRQGISGELFF
14 TRBJ2-1 TRBV10-3 CAIKAQSSYNEQFF
12 TRBJ2-5 TRBV12-3/TRBV12-4 CASRTGRETQYF
16 TRBJ1-6 TRBV4-2 CASSQDATPSNSPLHF
17 TRBJ2-3 TRBV5-1 CASSLVVGLAATDTQYF
13 TRBJ1-1 TRBV7-6 CASSLRENTEAFF
14 TRBJ1-5 TRBV28 CASSLPDRYQPQHF
15 TRBJ1-2 TRBV11-2 CASSLQVGVSDGYTF
14 TRBJ2-5 TRBV5-1 CASSFSGGEETQYF
15 TRBJ2-7 TRBV27 CASSFQGANPYEQYF
18 TRBJ2-1 TRBV5-1 CASSIGLAALPLYNEQFF
15 TRBJ1-2 TRBV5-1 CASSAGRTANYGYTF
12 TRBJ2-3 TRBV7-9 CASSPLQDTQYF
15 TRBJ2-1 TRBV4-2 CASSQDAGGHNEQFF
12 TRBJ2-5 TRBV3-1 CASSQAQETQYF
12 TRBJ1-1 TRBV7-8 CASSLTRAEAFF
14 TRBJ2-7 TRBV18 CASSPLQDSYEQYF
15 TRBJ1-5 TRBV12-3/TRBV12-4 CASSFSQLGNQPQHF
14 TRBJ2-3 TRBV15 CASRGGLSTDTQYF
16 TRBJ1-1 TRBV20-1 CSARAPIVLFQSPAFF
15 TRBJ2-1 TRBV20-1 CSANLLAGGYNEQFF
16 TRBJ2-3 TRBV6-4 CASSDSTSGGADTQYF
12 TRBJ2-5 TRBV30 CAWSGLTETQYF